The following is a T cell receptor beta chain sequence with its context. The antigen remains unidentified. The sample originates from a study of CXCR3-negative and CXCR3-positive naive CD8 T cells. Overall study results and limits: Memory CD8+ T cell repertoires were far less diverse than both naive subsets.

The CDR3 extends over 21 amino acids. Per germline, CDR1 MNHEY and CDR2 SVGEGT. With UMI labels, 5' RACE was used to prepare the TRB cDNA libraries. TCRdb re-called the 5' RACE reads and gives one entry per CDR3 protein, without DNA. The sample data list about 53,000 distinct CDR3 sequences. Identification of naive CD8+ T cells rested on CD45RO-CCR7+CD27+CD95- status. The TCR comes from a human donor in good health. Some clones in this sample may be carry-over from other donors' samples. Sequencing used naive CXCR3- CD8+ T cells from blood. The subset is: CD45RO-CCR7+CD27+CD95- naive CD8+ T cells lacking CXCR3 (TNR3-). The chain combines TRBV6-2 or TRBV6-3 with TRBJ2-1; without DNA, the TCRdb call of TRBD2 cannot be checked. CDR3 region: CASSYSIFLAGGSNSYNEQFF.